This T cell receptor beta chain is drawn from a study of blood T cells in healthy people across ages. Overall study context: Capture via template switching afforded approximately one barcoded beta molecule per two T cells.

This clonotype has a single count. Its antigen remains unknown. V dropped 4 bases and J dropped 4; count of bases not matched to a gene: 14. This CDR3 contains 16 residues. Germline values: CDR1 DFQATT, CDR2 SNEGSKA (reference sequence). The study's findings and limits: PBMC samples, being unsorted, prevented any conclusive comparison of naive and antigen-experienced cells. Roughly linear declines in TCR beta diversity per million T cells occurred with age.

The authors ran a second PCR of about 6 to 11 cycles using a sample-barcoded 5' primer and a J-beta primer mix. TCRdb re-called the 5' RACE reads through MiXCR, storing one row per CDR3 protein. The sample holds around 780,000 distinct CDR3 sequences, 56% seen once. The amount of total RNA extracted per sample was at least 6 micrograms. The sample was blood. The TCR comes from a man in his forties or fifties in good health. The V gene is TRBV20-1, the J gene TRBJ1-2; 8 bases are a match to TRBD1. The CDR3 loop reads CSAIWTGHGGGYGYTF. The DNA of the CDR3 is TGCAGTGCTATCTGGACAGGGCATGGGGGGGGCTATGGCTACACCTTC.